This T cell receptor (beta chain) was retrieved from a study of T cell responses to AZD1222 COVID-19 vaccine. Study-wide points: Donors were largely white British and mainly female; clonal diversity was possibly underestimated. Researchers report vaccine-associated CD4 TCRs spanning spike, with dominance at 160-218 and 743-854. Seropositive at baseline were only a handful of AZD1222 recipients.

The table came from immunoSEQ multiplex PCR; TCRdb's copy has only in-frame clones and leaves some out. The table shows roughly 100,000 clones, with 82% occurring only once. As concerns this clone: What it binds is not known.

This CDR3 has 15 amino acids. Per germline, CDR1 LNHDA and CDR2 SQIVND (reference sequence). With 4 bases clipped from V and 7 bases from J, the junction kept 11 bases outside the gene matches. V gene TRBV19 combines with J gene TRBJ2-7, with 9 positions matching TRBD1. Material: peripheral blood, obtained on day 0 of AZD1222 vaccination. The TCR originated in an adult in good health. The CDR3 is CASSSPGTGLREQYF. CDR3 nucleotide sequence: TGTGCCAGTAGTAGTCCCGGGACAGGGTTGAGAGAGCAGTACTTC.